The sequence of this T cell receptor (beta chain) was determined in a study of blood T cells in healthy people across ages (dated by TCRdb to between 2014 and 2016). A note on the overall study: In model experiments, template switching captured roughly one uniquely barcoded TCR beta cDNA molecule for every two T cells. Age-related changes in TCR beta repertoire diversity were measured in the study by deep sequencing normalized with unique cDNA molecular identifiers. Donors were grouped into four age groups: young (average roughly 15 years), middle-aged (39), aged (roughly 67) and long-lived (around 80). To avoid experimental bias, donors of different ages were randomly spread across the sequencing lanes. For two donors (one aged 18 to 29 and one aged 80 or older), the study analyzed two additional independent replicas of 1 million unique cDNA reads from the same blood draw. Study-wide findings and limitations: As age increased, observed TCR beta diversity per million T cells dropped in a roughly linear way, and a significant reduction was already evident by age 40. Estimates of total diversity from one million sequenced T cells were regarded as lower bounds and underestimates. Observed TCR beta diversity correlated strongly with the percentage of naive T cells measured by flow cytometry. Since profiling was done on bulk unsorted PBMCs, naive and antigen-experienced compartments could not be conclusively compared. Compared with the aged group, more naive CD4+ T cells, fewer expanded clones and increased TCR diversity were shown by the long-lived group, suggesting age selection. The CMV infection status of donors was not known, potentially confounding age-related changes in expanded clonotypes.

Systemically healthy Caucasian individuals from Russia, some 36 in total and aged about 6 to 100 years, were included as donors. Each donor gave 8.5 to 10 milliliters of peripheral blood, collected into EDTA-treated Vacutainer tubes. PBMCs were isolated by Ficoll-Paque density-gradient centrifugation, with at least 7 million obtained per sample. Trizol reagent was used to extract total RNA from PBMCs, with at least 6 micrograms per sample. For every donor, flow cytometry on a PBMC aliquot measured the percentage of naive CD45RAhigh/CD27high T cells. From the cysteine through the phenylalanine, the CDR3 covers 16 amino acids. Only the CDR3 portion is preserved as DNA: 48 bases, with reading frame beginning at the first base. CDR1 and CDR2 are read off the germline V gene as SGHDT and YYEEEE. The library was prepared using 5' RACE. The sequencer was an Illumina HiSeq 2500. A second PCR of roughly 7 to 12 cycles was run with a J-beta primer mix and a sample-barcoded 5' primer. A unique molecular identifier was introduced onto each TCR beta cDNA molecule by a template-switch 5' adaptor carrying 12 random nucleotides. Each sample yielded at least 2.5 million CDR3-containing paired-end reads. First-strand cDNA synthesis was performed from all RNA using the Mint cDNA synthesis kit, with priming by a TRBC-specific oligonucleotide. Following uracil-DNA glycosylase treatment, a first 18-cycle PCR with universal primers M1SS and BC2_uni_R was performed on all cDNA. Per the source publication's procedure: For normalization, 1 million high-quality reads, each with a distinct molecular identifier, were randomly selected from each sample. Reads sharing molecular identifiers were discarded rather than binned into consensus sequences. MiTCR, run with a Q25 quality threshold and the strictest error-elimination algorithm, handled CDR3 identification, clonotype clustering and error correction. A nonparametric unseen species model with Euler transformation was used to estimate a lower bound on total TCR beta diversity. TCRdb redid the processing of the public reads, applying fastp at Q25 and MiXCR, and retained in-frame beta chains. Duplicate CDR3 protein sequences are folded into a single record with the most common DNA and genes. The V and J calls were not made by the authors but by TCRdb's processing. This sample has 920,000 or so distinct CDR3 sequences in its table, and under 45% of those were observed once. In total, the top ten clones hold 18% of the sample.

This clonotype has only a few counts. No antigen is known for it. No base qualities exist here, and no much larger clone lies one base off it. The rearranged segments are TRBV5-6 and TRBJ2-7; the D gene is not confidently resolved. Matching the DNA end better, TRBJ2-5 makes the J call doubtful. The sequencing input was blood. This clonotype originated in a woman between 55 and 75 years old in good health. The DNA sequence is given as TGTGCCAGCAGCTGGAGTGGGCGAAACTTGGGAGAGACCCAGTACTTC. This encodes CASSWSGRNLGETQYF.